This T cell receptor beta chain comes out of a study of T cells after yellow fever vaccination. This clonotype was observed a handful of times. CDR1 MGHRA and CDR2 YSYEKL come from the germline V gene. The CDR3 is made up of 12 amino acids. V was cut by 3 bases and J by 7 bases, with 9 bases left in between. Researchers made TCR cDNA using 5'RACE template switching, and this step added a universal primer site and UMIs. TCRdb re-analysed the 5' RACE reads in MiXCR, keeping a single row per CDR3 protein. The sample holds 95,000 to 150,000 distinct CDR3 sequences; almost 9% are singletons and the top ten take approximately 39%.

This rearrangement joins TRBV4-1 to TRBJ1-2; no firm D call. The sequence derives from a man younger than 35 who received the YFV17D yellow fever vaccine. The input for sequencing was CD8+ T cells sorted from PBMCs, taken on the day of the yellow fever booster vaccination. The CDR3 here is CASSHRTSGYTF. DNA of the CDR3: TGCGCCAGCAGCCACAGGACGAGTGGCTACACCTTC.